This record covers a single T cell receptor (beta chain). This likely comes from a read error, as the CDR3 has no conserved phenylalanine or tryptophan at its end. These data come from a study of tumor-infiltrating lymphocytes in primary liver carcinoma. This CDR3 is built from 14 residues. Between the trimmed V and J ends, which lost 4 bases and 2 bases, there was a span of 10 bases. CDR1 is ENHRY and CDR2 is SYGVKD in the germline V gene. Germline DNA was extracted alongside blood RNA, which was obtained from unsorted whole blood. From roughly 0.45 ug total RNA, TCR beta cDNA was generated with a primer in the constant region. TCR beta libraries came from three nested multiplex PCR rounds using slightly modified ARM-PCR. A C-beta reverse primer and TRBV1-TRBV30 forward primers served in each of the first two PCR rounds, at about 10 cycles apiece. MiXCR, run by TCRdb on the multiplex PCR reads, gives a single entry per CDR3 protein. Among 330,000 or so distinct CDR3 sequences listed, 65% were seen once.

The chain has TRBV10-3 and TRBJ2-3; D ambiguous. This sequence was found in a man aged 40-49 years with primary liver carcinoma and hepatitis B virus infection. The sample taken for sequencing was peripheral blood. CDR3 residues: CAISAKEPTDTQYL. DNA of the CDR3: TGTGCCATCAGTGCCAAAGAACCCACAGATACGCAGTATTTA.